The sample holds a few counts of the clone carrying this T cell receptor (beta chain). What it binds is not known. This sample was taken from a study of response to subunit inactivated influenza vaccine. The CDR3 sequence is 15 residues long. V dropped 2 bases and J dropped 5; count of bases not matched to a gene: 5. The germline V gene has CDR1 LGHDT and CDR2 YNNKEL (reference sequence). Notes on the study in general: Authors proposed each seasonal influenza vaccination draws in few new T cells.

TCRdb re-called the RT-PCR reads through MiXCR, storing one row per CDR3 protein. The sample lists roughly 670,000 distinct CDR3 sequences, about 14% seen once, with 6% to 9.5% in the top ten. The rearrangement joins TRBV3-1 to TRBJ2-2; 7 nucleotides match TRBD1. The sample consisted of PBMCs from blood, taken 14 to 15 days before vaccination. The receptor's source is a man over 45 who received an inactivated influenza vaccine. CDR3 in amino acids: CASSQWDSGTGELFF. The CDR3 DNA follows: TGTGCCAGCAGCCAATGGGACAGTGGGACCGGGGAGCTGTTTTTT.